Following are 21 T cell receptor beta chains from one sample sequenced in a study of blood T cell repertoires in COVID-19. Profiled with immunoSEQ multiplex PCR; TCRdb holds only in-frame clones, not every one. The sample comprises 200,000 to 300,000 clones, more than 75% of which are singletons, and 5.5% to 7.5% rests with the top ten. The source material was peripheral blood. The receptor set was obtained from a woman in her 70s with active or convalescent COVID-19.

The rearrangement links TRBV3-1 (or the pseudogene TRBV3-2) to TRBJ1-3; perhaps TRBD1 as D (5 bases). Per germline, CDR1 LGHDT and CDR2 YNNKEL (reference sequence). The CDR3 is made up of 15 amino acids. Trimming took 4 bases from V and 3 from J, leaving 13 bases between them. The CDR3 reads CASSPSEGLGNTIYF. CDR3 DNA: TGTGCCAGCAGCCCCTCGGAGGGGCTTGGAAACACCATATATTTT.

V and J are TRBV28 and TRBJ1-2, with a tentative D call TRBD1 (5 bases). The germline V and J ends were trimmed by 4 bases and 4 bases, with 7 bases remaining between them. The germline V gene has CDR1 MDHEN and CDR2 SYDVKM. The CDR3 is 12 residues long. The CDR3 here is CASSSDIYGYTF. In nucleotides, the CDR3 is TGTGCCAGCAGTTCGGACATCTATGGCTACACCTTC.

This clone was picked up a small number of times. This rearrangement joins TRBV5-4 to TRBJ2-7; no firm D call. The CDR3 consists of 13 residues. Germline lookup yields CDR1 SGHNT and CDR2 YYREEE (reference sequence). Trimming left V 5 bases short and J 4 bases short, with 13 bases between. CDR3 in amino acids: CASSLGPRYEQYF. In nucleotides, the CDR3 is TGTGCCAGCAGTTTAGGCCCGAGGTACGAGCAGTACTTC.

The V and J genes are TRBV3-1 (or the pseudogene TRBV3-2) and TRBJ1-4; D possibly corresponds to TRBD1 (5 bases). Germline-derived CDR1 and CDR2 are LGHDT and YNNKEL (reference sequence). V was pared by 2 bases and J by 8 bases, with 18 bases between. The CDR3 is 16 residues long. CDR3 in amino acids: CASSQHQGRSREKLFF. For the CDR3, the DNA is TGTGCCAGCAGCCAACACCAGGGAAGGAGTCGAGAAAAACTGTTTTTT.

J is TRBJ1-1 and V is TRBV19; D possibly corresponds to TRBD1 (6 bases). The V end was cut by 6 bases, the J end by 3 bases, with 14 bases between. The V gene's germline CDR1 is LNHDA and CDR2 SQIVND (reference sequence). This CDR3 has 14 residues. The CDR3 spells CASSYGRGDTEAFF. CDR3 DNA: TGTGCCAGTAGCTATGGGAGGGGGGACACTGAAGCTTTCTTT.

The chain joins TRBV7-9 to TRBJ2-3; 10 bases fit TRBD2. Germline loops: CDR1 SEHNR, CDR2 FQNEAQ (reference sequence). This CDR3 has 15 amino acids. J lost 4 bases, V lost 6 bases, and 7 bases had no gene match. This chain's CDR3 is CASSPASGGPDTQYF. The CDR3 DNA reads TGTGCCAGCAGTCCCGCTAGCGGGGGACCAGATACGCAGTATTTT.

The J gene is TRBJ1-3, the V gene TRBV18; 7 bases match TRBD1. The CDR3 totals 14 residues. The V and J ends lost 4 bases and 2 bases, in that order; junction bases with no gene match: 2. Germline loops: CDR1 KGHSH, CDR2 LQKENI. The CDR3 loop is CASSRDRAGNTIYF. The CDR3 DNA follows: TGTGCCAGCTCACGAGACAGGGCTGGAAACACCATATATTTT.

The J gene is TRBJ1-3, the V gene TRBV15; D is perhaps TRBD1 (5 bases). Germline CDR1 reads LNHNV; CDR2 reads YYDKDF (reference sequence). The CDR3 is 15 amino acids. Trimming took off 4 bases at V and 4 bases at J, with 14 bases between the two ends. The CDR3 DNA sequence: TGTGCCACCAGCAATAGTCCACAGGTCGGAAACACCATATATTTT. Encoded protein: CATSNSPQVGNTIYF.

The chain recombines TRBV6-6 with TRBJ2-2, with TRBD1 as a possible D gene (5 bases). The CDR3 has 14 amino acids. The V gene's germline CDR1 is MNHNY and CDR2 SVGAGI (reference sequence). The V end lost 6 bases, the J end lost 1 base, and 9 bases lay between the germline ends. This CDR3 reads CASRPGQNTGELFF. The DNA for the CDR3 is TGTGCCAGCAGACCCGGACAGAACACCGGGGAGCTGTTTTTT.

On this clone itself: The sample contains more than one DNA sequence encoding this CDR3. The rearrangement joins TRBV4-3 to TRBJ1-2; maybe TRBD1 (6 bases). Trimming pared 4 bases from V and 4 bases from J, leaving 10 bases between. This CDR3 is built from 13 residues. Looked up from germline, CDR1 is LGHNA and CDR2 is YSLEER. CDR3 coding DNA: TGCGCCAGCAGCCCAGGGGCGGCCTATGGCTACACCTTC. It yields the protein CASSPGAAYGYTF.

The V and J genes are TRBV27 and TRBJ1-1; the match to TRBD1 covers 8 bases. CDR3 size: 16 residues. Germline CDR1 reads MNHEY; CDR2 reads SMNVEV (reference sequence). The ends lost 7 bases at V and 3 bases at J; junction bases unmatched: 13. CDR3 DNA: TGTGCCAGCAAGGGTCAGGGGGCGTCTCGGTACACTGAAGCTTTCTTT. Encoded protein: CASKGQGASRYTEAFF.

This chain links TRBV10-3 with TRBJ1-2; possible D gene TRBD1, 6 bases. Trimming shortened V by 7 bases and J by 3 bases, and 18 bases separated the two germline ends. In germline, CDR1 is ENHRY, CDR2 SYGVKD. This CDR3 comprises 15 residues. Here the CDR3 DNA reads TGTGCCATCACCCACTCCAGGGGTGAGGACTATGGCTACACCTTC. Its translation: CAITHSRGEDYGYTF.

This clone showed up just a few times. The chain is built from TRBV18 and TRBJ2-7; possibly TRBD1 for D (6 bases). There are 12 residues in the CDR3. Trimming left V 6 bases short and J 5 bases short, with 11 bases between. Germline CDR1 is KGHSH and CDR2 is LQKENI. CDR3 DNA: TGTGCCAGCTCGGGCGGACAGCACGAGCAGTACTTC. Translation: CASSGGQHEQYF.

This clone has only one observation. V usage is TRBV4-2 and J usage is TRBJ1-3, with a tentative D call TRBD1 (5 bases). The germline gives CDR1 LGHNA, CDR2 YNFKEQ. V lost 4 bases to trimming and J lost 0 bases, with 10 bases between them. The CDR3 loop spans 15 amino acids. CDR3 region: CASSPDSNSGNTIYF. The CDR3 region has the DNA TGTGCCAGCAGCCCTGACAGCAACTCTGGAAACACCATATATTTT.

The genes are TRBV27 and TRBJ2-1; TRBD2 agrees at 10 bases. The CDR3 is 16 residues long. Losses at the gene ends were 1 base for V and 7 bases for J; bases not matched to a gene: 7. The germline gives CDR1 MNHEY, CDR2 SMNVEV (reference sequence). The CDR3 bases are TGTGCCAGCAGTTTATTGATTAGCGGGGGGCCTAATGAGCAGTTCTTC. It yields the protein CASSLLISGGPNEQFF.

V is TRBV6-5 and J is TRBJ1-6; 8 positions agree with TRBD1. Per the germline V gene, CDR1 is MNHEY and CDR2 is SVGAGI. The J segment lost 6 bases and the V segment lost 4 bases, leaving 8 bases of the junction unmatched. This CDR3 is 16 amino acids long. This chain's CDR3 is CASSSILTGVNSPLHF. DNA of the CDR3: TGTGCCAGCAGTTCCATACTGACAGGGGTTAATTCACCCCTCCACTTT.

The rearrangement links TRBV19 to TRBJ2-3; D is unresolved. The CDR3 contains 13 residues. Trimming shortened V by 4 bases and J by 4 bases, and 9 bases separated the two germline ends. The V gene's germline CDR1 is LNHDA and CDR2 SQIVND (reference sequence). The CDR3 DNA reads as TGTGCCAGTAGTAGCCAGACATCAGATACGCAGTATTTT. Amino acid sequence: CASSSQTSDTQYF.

The chain joins TRBV19 to TRBJ2-3, with D unclear. Germline CDR1 reads LNHDA; CDR2 reads SQIVND (reference sequence). The V and J ends lost 10 bases and 5 bases respectively, with 10 bases between them. This CDR3 contains 11 residues. CDR3 protein: CATAPGDTQYF. CDR3 nucleotide sequence: TGTGCCACTGCGCCGGGAGATACGCAGTATTTT.

The chain uses TRBV7-8 and TRBJ2-5; 9 bases line up with TRBD1. This CDR3 comprises 19 residues. V gave up 4 bases and J gave up 3 bases; unmatched junction bases: 18. Germline values: CDR1 SGHVS, CDR2 FQNEAQ. CDR3 nucleotides: TGTGCCAGCAGCTCCGTTGCCTATCAACCGGGACAGGGCGAAGAGACCCAGTACTTC. Residues: CASSSVAYQPGQGEETQYF.

V and J are TRBV19 and TRBJ1-5; 9 bases map to TRBD1. The CDR3 totals 20 residues. Germline trimming cut 2 bases from V and 3 bases from J; bases unmatched to any gene: 17. The V gene's germline CDR1 is LNHDA and CDR2 SQIVND (reference sequence). The CDR3, as DNA: TGTGCCAGTAGTATACCCCCGGGACAGGGTGGGTTTGATCCCAATCAGCCCCAGCATTTT. Its translation: CASSIPPGQGGFDPNQPQHF. The variable domain in full, completed from reference TRBV19 and TRBJ1-5, reads DGGITQSPKYLFRKEGQNVTLSCEQNLNHDAMYWYRQDPGQGLRLIYYSQIVNDFQKGDIAEGYSVSREKKESFPLTVTSAQKNPTAFYLCASSIPPGQGGFDPNQPQHFGDGTRLSIL.

This rearrangement joins TRBV18 to TRBJ1-4; 7 bases agree with TRBD1. Germline loops: CDR1 KGHSH, CDR2 LQKENI. The V gene end was trimmed by 2 bases and the J gene end by 6 bases; junction bases not matched to a gene: 6. The CDR3 sequence is 15 residues long. The CDR3 bases are TGTGCCAGCTCACCAGTCCGGGACAGTCATGAAAAACTGTTTTTT. It translates to CASSPVRDSHEKLFF.